Listed below are T cell receptor beta chains from one sample, sequenced in a study of blood T cell repertoires in COVID-19. Clones were read by immunoSEQ multiplex PCR, and TCRdb kept only the in-frame ones, dropping some. The sample yields 240,000 or so clones, around 86% seen once. Sequenced material: peripheral blood. These receptors all come from a woman in her twenties or thirties who had recovered from COVID-19. CDR3s include the opening cysteine and the closing phenylalanine or tryptophan. The D gene is left open where the match is weak. Not all rows give a size; the values are once, few, many and, for expanded clones, a class.

D,V,size,J,CDR3,DNA
.,TRBV3-1/TRBV3-2,.,TRBJ2-1,CASSLKGREQFF,TGTGCCAGCAGCCTGAAGGGGCGTGAGCAGTTCTTC
.,TRBV7-2,.,TRBJ1-2,CASSLDPGRVYGYTF,TGTGCCAGCAGCTTAGACCCGGGGAGAGTCTATGGCTACACCTTC
.,TRBV4-2,.,TRBJ2-1,CASSQDRRGQGADFHNEQFF,TGTGCCAGCAGCCAAGATCGGCGGGGCCAAGGGGCAGATTTTCACAATGAGCAGTTCTTC
TRBD1,TRBV13,.,TRBJ2-7,CASSTPTGQHYEQYF,TGTGCCAGCAGCACCCCGACAGGGCAGCACTACGAGCAGTACTTC
.,TRBV9,.,TRBJ1-1,CASSVGMNTEAFF,TGTGCCAGCAGCGTAGGTATGAACACTGAAGCTTTCTTT
.,TRBV19,.,TRBJ1-2,CASTNTPTGYTF,TGTGCCAGTACAAACACGCCAACTGGCTACACCTTC
.,TRBV6-6,.,TRBJ2-7,CASRLQANPYEQYF,TGTGCCAGCAGACTACAGGCGAACCCCTACGAGCAGTACTTC
.,TRBV18,.,TRBJ1-1,CASRLEGGHTEAFF,TGTGCCAGTAGACTGGAGGGAGGCCACACTGAAGCTTTCTTT
TRBD2,TRBV14,.,TRBJ2-1,CASSQASGGAVEQFF,TGTGCCAGCAGCCAAGCTAGCGGGGGGGCCGTTGAGCAGTTCTTC
.,TRBV29-1,.,TRBJ1-1,CSVTLGQSNTEAFF,TGCAGCGTTACCCTGGGGCAGAGCAACACTGAAGCTTTCTTT
.,TRBV6-1,.,TRBJ1-6,CASSEGRLSAYNSPLHF,TGTGCCAGCAGTGAAGGACGGCTAAGCGCCTATAATTCACCCCTCCACTTT
TRBD2,TRBV5-1,once,TRBJ2-3,CASSLVASGGANTDTQYF,TGCGCCAGCAGCTTGGTTGCTAGCGGGGGGGCCAATACAGATACGCAGTATTTT
.,TRBV9,.,TRBJ2-2,CASSARTANTGELFF,TGTGCCAGCAGCGCCAGGACAGCGAACACCGGGGAGCTGTTTTTT
.,TRBV5-1,.,TRBJ2-1,CASSPQDRTVGNEQFF,TGCGCCAGCAGCCCACAAGACAGGACCGTCGGGAATGAGCAGTTCTTC
.,TRBV6-6,.,TRBJ2-3,CASSYSGGRDTQYF,TGTGCCAGCAGTTACTCCGGGGGGCGGGATACGCAGTATTTT
TRBD2,TRBV18,.,TRBJ2-7,CASSPGTSFEQYF,TGTGCCAGCTCACCGGGGACTAGCTTCGAGCAGTACTTC